This TCR beta chain appears in the sequencing data of a study of PD-L1 blockade in urothelial cancer. For the study at large: Blood was tested 3 weeks (second dose) and 6 weeks into treatment. Blood samples contained a median 141,255 T cells.

Trimming shortened V by 2 bases and J by 0 bases, and 19 bases separated the two germline ends. Germline loops: CDR1 LNHDA, CDR2 SQIVND (reference sequence). This CDR3 is 18 amino acids long. The repertoire was sequenced with immunoSEQ multiplex PCR; TCRdb's copy has only in-frame clones and lacks some. The table records around 40,000 clones, approximately 86% of them present only once. Time point specified: peripheral blood 6 weeks after treatment start. This clone has only a few counts. The gene calls are TRBV19 and TRBJ1-2, with TRBD1 as a possible D gene (5 bases). This sequence originates from a man in his sixties with urothelial cancer. The sequencing here drew on PBMCs, taken around atezolizumab (anti-PD-L1) treatment. The CDR3 is CASSIRAGTKFPNYGYTF. CDR3 bases: TGTGCCAGTAGTATAAGGGCTGGGACTAAGTTCCCTAACTATGGCTACACCTTC. Variable domain in full (rest from reference TRBV19 and TRBJ1-2): DGGITQSPKYLFRKEGQNVTLSCEQNLNHDAMYWYRQDPGQGLRLIYYSQIVNDFQKGDIAEGYSVSREKKESFPLTVTSAQKNPTAFYLCASSIRAGTKFPNYGYTFGSGTRLTVV.